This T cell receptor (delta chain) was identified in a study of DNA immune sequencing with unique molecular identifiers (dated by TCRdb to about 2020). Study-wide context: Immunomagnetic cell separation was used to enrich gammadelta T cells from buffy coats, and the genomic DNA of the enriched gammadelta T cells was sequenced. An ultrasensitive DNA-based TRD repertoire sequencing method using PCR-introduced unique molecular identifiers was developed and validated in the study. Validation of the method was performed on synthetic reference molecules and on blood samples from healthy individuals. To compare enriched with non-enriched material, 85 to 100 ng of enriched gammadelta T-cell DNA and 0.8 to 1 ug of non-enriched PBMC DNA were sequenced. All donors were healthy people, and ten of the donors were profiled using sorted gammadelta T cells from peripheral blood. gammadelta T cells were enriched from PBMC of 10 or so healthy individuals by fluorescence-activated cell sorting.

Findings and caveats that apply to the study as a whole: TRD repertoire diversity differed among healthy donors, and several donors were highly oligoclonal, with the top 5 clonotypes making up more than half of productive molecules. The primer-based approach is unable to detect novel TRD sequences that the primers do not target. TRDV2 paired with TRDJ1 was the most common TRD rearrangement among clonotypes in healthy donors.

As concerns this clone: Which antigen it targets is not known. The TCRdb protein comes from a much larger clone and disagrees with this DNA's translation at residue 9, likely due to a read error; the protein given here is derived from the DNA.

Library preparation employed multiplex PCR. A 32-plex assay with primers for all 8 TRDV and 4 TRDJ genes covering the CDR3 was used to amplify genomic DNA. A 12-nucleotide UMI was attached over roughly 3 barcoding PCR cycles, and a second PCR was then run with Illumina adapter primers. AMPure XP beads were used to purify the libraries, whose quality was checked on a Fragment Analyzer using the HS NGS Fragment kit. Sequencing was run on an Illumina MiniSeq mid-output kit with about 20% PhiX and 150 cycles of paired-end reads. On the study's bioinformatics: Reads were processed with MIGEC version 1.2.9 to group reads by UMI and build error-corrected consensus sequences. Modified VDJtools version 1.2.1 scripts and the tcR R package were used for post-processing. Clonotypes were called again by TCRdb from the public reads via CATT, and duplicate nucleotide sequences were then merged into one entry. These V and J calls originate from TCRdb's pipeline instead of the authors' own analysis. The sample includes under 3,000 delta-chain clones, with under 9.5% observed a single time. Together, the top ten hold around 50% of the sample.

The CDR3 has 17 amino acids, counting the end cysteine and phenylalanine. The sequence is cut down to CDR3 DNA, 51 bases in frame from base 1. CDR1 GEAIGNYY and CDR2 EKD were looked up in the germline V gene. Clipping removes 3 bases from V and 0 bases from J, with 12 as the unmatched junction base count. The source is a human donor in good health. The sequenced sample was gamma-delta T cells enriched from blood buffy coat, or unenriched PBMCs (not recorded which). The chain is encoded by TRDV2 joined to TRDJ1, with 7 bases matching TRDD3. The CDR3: CACDSLLGVPNTDKLIF. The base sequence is TGTGCCTGTGACTCCCTCCTGGGGGTTCCCAACACCGATAAACTCATCTTT.